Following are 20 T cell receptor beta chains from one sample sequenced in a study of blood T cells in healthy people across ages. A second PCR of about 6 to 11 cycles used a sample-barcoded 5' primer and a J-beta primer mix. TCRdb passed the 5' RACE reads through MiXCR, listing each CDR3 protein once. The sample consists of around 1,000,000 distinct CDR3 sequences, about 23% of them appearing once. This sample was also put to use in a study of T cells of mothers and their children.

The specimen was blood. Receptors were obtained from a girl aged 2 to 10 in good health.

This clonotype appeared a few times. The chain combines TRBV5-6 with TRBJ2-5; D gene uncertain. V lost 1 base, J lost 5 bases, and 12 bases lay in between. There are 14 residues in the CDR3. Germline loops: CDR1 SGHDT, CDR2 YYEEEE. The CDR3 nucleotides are TGTGCCAGCAGCTTGACACCCCAGGTGGAGACCCAGTACTTC. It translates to CASSLTPQVETQYF. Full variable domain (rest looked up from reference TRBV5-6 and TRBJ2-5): DAGVTQSPTHLIKTRGQQVTLRCSPKSGHDTVSWYQQALGQGPQFIFQYYEEEERQRGNFPDRFSGHQFPNYSSELNVNALLLGDSALYLCASSLTPQVETQYFGPGTRLLVL.

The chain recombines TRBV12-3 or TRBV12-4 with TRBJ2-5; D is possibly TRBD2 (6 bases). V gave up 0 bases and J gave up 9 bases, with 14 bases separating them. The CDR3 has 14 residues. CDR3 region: CASSLAMEGGAQYF. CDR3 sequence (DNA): TGTGCCAGCAGTTTAGCGATGGAGGGTGGGGCCCAGTACTTC.

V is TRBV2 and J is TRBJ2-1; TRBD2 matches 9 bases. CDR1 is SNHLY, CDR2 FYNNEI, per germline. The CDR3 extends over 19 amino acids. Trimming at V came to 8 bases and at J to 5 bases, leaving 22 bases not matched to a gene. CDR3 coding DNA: TGTGCCAGCTCCAGACTAGCGGACTTGATTCCCCTGAATAACAATGAGCAGTTCTTC. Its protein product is CASSRLADLIPLNNNEQFF.

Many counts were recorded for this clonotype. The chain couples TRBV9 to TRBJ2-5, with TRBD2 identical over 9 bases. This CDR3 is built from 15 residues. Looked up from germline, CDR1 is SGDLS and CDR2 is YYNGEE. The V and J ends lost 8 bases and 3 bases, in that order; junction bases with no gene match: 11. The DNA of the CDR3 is TGTGCCAGTTCTAGCTCCGGGACTAGCAAAGAGACCCAGTACTTC. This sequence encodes CASSSSGTSKETQYF.

The CDR3 nucleotides are TGTGCCAGCCGCTGGGGACTCCTCGACGGAGAGACCCAGTACTTC. Translation: CASRWGLLDGETQYF. This chain joins TRBV6-5 and TRBJ2-5, with D possibly TRBD2 on 6 matching bases. Germline lookup yields CDR1 MNHEY and CDR2 SVGAGI. This CDR3 has 15 residues. Between the trimmed V and J ends, which lost 8 bases and 4 bases, there was a span of 20 bases.

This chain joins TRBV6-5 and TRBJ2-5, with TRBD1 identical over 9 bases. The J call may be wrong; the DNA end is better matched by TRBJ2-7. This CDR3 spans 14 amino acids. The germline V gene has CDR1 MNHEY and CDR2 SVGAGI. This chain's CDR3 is CASSRTGDAYEQYF. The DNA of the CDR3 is TGTGCCAGCAGCAGGACAGGGGATGCCTACGAGCAGTACTTC.

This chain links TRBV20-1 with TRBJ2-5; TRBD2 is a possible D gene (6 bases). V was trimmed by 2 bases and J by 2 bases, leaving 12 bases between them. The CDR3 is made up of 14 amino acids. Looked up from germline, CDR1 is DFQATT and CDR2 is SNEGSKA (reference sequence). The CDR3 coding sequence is TGCAGTGCTAGATACGCTAGCGAGCAAGAGACCCAGTACTTC. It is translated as CSARYASEQETQYF.

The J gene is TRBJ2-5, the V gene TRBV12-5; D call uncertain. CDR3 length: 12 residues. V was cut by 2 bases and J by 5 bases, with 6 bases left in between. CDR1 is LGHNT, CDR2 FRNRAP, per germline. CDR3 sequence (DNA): TGTGCTAGTGGTTTGTATTTGGAGACCCAGTACTTC. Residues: CASGLYLETQYF.

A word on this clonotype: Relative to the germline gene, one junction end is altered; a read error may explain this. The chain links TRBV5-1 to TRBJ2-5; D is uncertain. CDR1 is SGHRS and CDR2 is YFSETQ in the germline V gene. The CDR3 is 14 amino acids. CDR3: CASSLDTAQEAQYF. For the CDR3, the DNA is TGCGCCAGCAGCTTGGACACAGCTCAAGAGGCCCAGTACTTC.

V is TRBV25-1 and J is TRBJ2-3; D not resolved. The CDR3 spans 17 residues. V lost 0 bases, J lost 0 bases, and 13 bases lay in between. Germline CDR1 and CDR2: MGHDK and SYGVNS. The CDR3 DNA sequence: TGTGCCAGCAGTGAATATTACGTCCTTACTAGCACAGATACGCAGTATTTT. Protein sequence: CASSEYYVLTSTDTQYF.

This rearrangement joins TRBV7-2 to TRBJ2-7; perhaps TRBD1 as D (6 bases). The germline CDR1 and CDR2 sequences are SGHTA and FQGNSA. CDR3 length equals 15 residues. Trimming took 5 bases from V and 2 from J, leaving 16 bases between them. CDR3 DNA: TGTGCCAGCAGCCTGTACTCCGGGACAACCTACGAGCAGTACTTC. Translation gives CASSLYSGTTYEQYF.

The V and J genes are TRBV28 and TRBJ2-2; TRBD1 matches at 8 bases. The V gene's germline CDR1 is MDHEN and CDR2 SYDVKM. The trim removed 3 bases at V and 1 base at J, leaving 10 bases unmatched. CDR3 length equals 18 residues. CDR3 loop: CASSFARGPNLNTGELFF. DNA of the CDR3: TGTGCCAGCAGTTTCGCCAGGGGGCCAAACTTGAACACCGGGGAGCTGTTTTTT.

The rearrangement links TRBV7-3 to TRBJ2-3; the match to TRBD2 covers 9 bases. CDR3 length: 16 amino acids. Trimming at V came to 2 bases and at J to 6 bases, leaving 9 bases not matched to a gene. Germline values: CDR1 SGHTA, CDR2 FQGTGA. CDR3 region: CASSLRSASGVDTQYF. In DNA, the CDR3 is TGTGCCAGCAGCTTACGTTCGGCTAGCGGGGTCGATACGCAGTATTTT.

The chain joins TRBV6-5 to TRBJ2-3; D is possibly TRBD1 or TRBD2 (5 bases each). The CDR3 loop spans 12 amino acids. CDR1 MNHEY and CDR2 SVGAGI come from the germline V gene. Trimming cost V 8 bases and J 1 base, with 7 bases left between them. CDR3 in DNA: TGTGCCAGCTTGGGGGGCACAGATACGCAGTATTTT. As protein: CASLGGTDTQYF.

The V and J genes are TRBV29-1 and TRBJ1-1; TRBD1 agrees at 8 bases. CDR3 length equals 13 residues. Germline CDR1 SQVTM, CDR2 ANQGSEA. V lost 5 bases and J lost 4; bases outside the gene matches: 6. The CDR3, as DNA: TGCAGCGTTCGTCAGGGGGCTGGCACTGAAGCTTTCTTT. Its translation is CSVRQGAGTEAFF.

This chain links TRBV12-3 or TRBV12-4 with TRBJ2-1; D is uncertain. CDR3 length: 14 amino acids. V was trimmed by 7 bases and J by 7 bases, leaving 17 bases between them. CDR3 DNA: TGTGCCAGCACTTCCCCCTCTACGTCGAATGAGCAGTTCTTC. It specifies CASTSPSTSNEQFF.

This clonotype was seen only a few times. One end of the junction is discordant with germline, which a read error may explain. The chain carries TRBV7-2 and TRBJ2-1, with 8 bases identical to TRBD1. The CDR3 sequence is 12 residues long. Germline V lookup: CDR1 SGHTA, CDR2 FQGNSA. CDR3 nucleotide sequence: TGTGCCAGCAGCCTCCCCGGACAGGGAGGCCCGTTC. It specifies CASSLPGQGGPF.

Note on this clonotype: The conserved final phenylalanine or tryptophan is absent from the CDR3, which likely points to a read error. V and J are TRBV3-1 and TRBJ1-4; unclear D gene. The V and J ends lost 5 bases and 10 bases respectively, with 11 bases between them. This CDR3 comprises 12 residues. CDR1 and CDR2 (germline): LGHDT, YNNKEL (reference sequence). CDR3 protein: CASSALPTKLFL. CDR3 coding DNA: TGTGCCAGCAGCGCTCTACCCACAAAACTGTTTCTT.

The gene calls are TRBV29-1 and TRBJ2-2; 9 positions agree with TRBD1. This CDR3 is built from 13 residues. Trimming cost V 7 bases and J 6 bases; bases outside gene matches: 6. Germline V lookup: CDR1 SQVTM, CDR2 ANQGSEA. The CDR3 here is CSALRQGAGELFF. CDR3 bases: TGCAGCGCCCTTCGACAGGGGGCCGGGGAGCTGTTTTTT.

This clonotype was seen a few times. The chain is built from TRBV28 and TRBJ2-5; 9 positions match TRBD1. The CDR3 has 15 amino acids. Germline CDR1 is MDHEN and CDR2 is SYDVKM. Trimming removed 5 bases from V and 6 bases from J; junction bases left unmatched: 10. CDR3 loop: CASSQQGAGEKTQYF. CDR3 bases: TGTGCCAGCAGTCAACAGGGGGCGGGAGAAAAGACCCAGTACTTC.